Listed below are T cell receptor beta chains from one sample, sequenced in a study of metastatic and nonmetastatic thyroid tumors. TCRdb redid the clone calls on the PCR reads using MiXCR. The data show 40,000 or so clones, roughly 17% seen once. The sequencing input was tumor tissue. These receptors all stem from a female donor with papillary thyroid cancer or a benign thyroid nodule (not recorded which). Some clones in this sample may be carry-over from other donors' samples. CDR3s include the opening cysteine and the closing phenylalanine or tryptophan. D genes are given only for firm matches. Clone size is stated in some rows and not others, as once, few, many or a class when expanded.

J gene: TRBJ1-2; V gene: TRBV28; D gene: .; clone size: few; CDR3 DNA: TGTGCCAGAAGTTTAACTCGCCCAGGGAACTATGGCTACACCTTC; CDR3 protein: CARSLTRPGNYGYTF
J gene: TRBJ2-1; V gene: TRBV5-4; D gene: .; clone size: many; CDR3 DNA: TGTGCCAGCAGCTTGGGGGCCAGCTCCTACAATGAGCAGTTCTTC; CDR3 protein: CASSLGASSYNEQFF
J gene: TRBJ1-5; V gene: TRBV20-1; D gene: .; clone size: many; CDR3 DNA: TGCAGTGCTAGTGCCGGAGTCCCATCAGCCAATCAGCCCCAGCATTTT; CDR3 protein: CSASAGVPSANQPQHF
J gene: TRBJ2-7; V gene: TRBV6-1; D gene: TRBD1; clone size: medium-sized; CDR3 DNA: TGTGCCAGCAGTCCGGGACAGCCCTCCTACGAGCAGTACTTC; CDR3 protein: CASSPGQPSYEQYF
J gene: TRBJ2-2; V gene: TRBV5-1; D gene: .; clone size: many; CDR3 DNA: TGCGCCAGCAGCTTCACGGACGGAAACACCGGGGAGCTGTTTTTT; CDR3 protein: CASSFTDGNTGELFF
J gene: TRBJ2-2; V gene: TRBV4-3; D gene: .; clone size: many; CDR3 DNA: TGCGCCAGCAGCCCCTCACCGAACACCGGGGAGCTGTTTTTT; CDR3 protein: CASSPSPNTGELFF
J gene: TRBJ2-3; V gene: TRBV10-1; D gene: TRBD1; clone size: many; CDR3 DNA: TGCGCCAGCAGTGAAAGGACAGGAGCGTATGGGGCAGATACGCAGTATTTT; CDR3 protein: CASSERTGAYGADTQYF
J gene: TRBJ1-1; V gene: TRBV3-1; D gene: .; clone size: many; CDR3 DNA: TGTGCCAGCAGCCAAGCAGGATACACTGAAGCTTTCTTT; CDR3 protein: CASSQAGYTEAFF
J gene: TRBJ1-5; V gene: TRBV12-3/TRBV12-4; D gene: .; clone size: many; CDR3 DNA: TGTGCCAGCAGTTTAGTGAGGGTTTCGGGTCAGCCCCAGCATTTT; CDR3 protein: CASSLVRVSGQPQHF
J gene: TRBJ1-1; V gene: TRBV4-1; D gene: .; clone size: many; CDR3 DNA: TGCGCCAGCAGCCAAGGGCCGGGACACCCAAAAGAGGTGAACACTGAAGCTTTCTTT; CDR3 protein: CASSQGPGHPKEVNTEAFF
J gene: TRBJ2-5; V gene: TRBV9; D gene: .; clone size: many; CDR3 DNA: TGTGCCAGCAGCGTAGCTTACAGCCGCCAAGAGACCCAGTACTTC; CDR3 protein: CASSVAYSRQETQYF
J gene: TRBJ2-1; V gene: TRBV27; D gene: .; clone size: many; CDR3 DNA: TGTGCCAGCAGTCTACAGGGTAATGAGCAGTTCTTC; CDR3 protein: CASSLQGNEQFF
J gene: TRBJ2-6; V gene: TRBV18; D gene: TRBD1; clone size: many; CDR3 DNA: TGTGCCAGCTCACCACGGACCGGGACAGGGATCCTCCCTGGGGCCAACGTCCTGACTTTC; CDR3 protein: CASSPRTGTGILPGANVLTF
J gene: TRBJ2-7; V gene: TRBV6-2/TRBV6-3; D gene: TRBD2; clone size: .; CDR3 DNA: TGTGCCAGCAGTCGACTAGCGGGAGTACAGACCTACGAGCAGTACTTC; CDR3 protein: CASSRLAGVQTYEQYF
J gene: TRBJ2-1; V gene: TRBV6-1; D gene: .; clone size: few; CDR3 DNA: TGTGCCAGCAGTCGACTGACTATCGGGGCCTACAATGTGCAGTTCTTC; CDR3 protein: CASSRLTIGAYNVQFF
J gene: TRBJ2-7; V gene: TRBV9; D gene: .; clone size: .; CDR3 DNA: TGTGCCAGCAGCGCCGGCCCCTGGTACGAGCAGTACTTC; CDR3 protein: CASSAGPWYEQYF
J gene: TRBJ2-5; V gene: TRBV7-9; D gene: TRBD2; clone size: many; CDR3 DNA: TGTGCCAGCAGCGGTCCCTCGGGGGGAGAGACCCAGTACTTC; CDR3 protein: CASSGPSGGETQYF
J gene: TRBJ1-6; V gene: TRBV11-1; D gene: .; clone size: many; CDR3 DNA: TGTGCCAGCAGCCCCGTCAAGTTGCGAGGGCTTGTTTCACCCCTCCACTTT; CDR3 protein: CASSPVKLRGLVSPLHF
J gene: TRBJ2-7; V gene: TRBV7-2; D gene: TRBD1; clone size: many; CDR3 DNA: TGTGCCAGCAGCTCCCGGGACAGCCGTTGGTACTTC; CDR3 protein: CASSSRDSRWYF
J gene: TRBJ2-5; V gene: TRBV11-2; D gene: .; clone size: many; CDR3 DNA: TGTGCCAGCAGCGTACGCTCCGTAGGGGGGGAGACCCAGTACTTC; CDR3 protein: CASSVRSVGGETQYF
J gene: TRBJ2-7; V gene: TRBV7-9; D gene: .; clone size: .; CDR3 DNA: TGTGCCAGCAGCACAAGCGGTAGAAGCTACGAGCAGTACTTC; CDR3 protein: CASSTSGRSYEQYF
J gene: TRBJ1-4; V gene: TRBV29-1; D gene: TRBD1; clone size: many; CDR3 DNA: TGCAGCACGACAGGGGGCGCGGAAGAAAAACTGTTTTTT; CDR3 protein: CSTTGGAEEKLFF